These T cell receptor beta chains were read from a single sample in a study of PD-L1 blockade in urothelial cancer. The data were produced by immunoSEQ multiplex PCR, yet TCRdb's version contains in-frame clones alone and is incomplete. The table lists 50,000 or so clones, approximately 86% of them singletons. The sequencing here drew on PBMCs, taken around atezolizumab (anti-PD-L1) treatment. The source of these receptors is a man in his 60s with urothelial cancer. The CDR3 runs from the conserved cysteine through the conserved F or W. D genes are given only for firm matches. Clone size, where shown, is once, few, many, or a class for clones that have expanded.

v_gene	abundance	len	j_gene	d_gene	CDR3aa	CDR3nt
TRBV5-1	-	16	TRBJ2-1	TRBD1	CASSLETGISYNEQFF	TGCGCCAGCAGCTTAGAGACAGGGATCTCCTACAATGAGCAGTTCTTC
TRBV7-8	-	13	TRBJ1-1	-	CASSLGRNTEAFF	TGTGCCAGCAGCTTAGGTAGGAACACTGAAGCTTTCTTT
TRBV5-4	-	11	TRBJ2-3	-	CASSLLDTQYF	TGTGCCAGCAGCTTACTCGATACGCAGTATTTT
TRBV4-2	-	13	TRBJ1-5	-	CASSQDENQPQHF	TGTGCCAGCAGCCAAGATGAGAATCAGCCCCAGCATTTT
TRBV9	-	15	TRBJ1-2	-	CASSPGDGRNYGYTF	TGTGCCAGCAGCCCGGGGGATGGACGGAACTATGGCTACACCTTC
TRBV15	-	16	TRBJ2-2	TRBD2	CATSRLAGANTGELFF	TGTGCCACCAGCAGACTAGCGGGGGCAAACACCGGGGAGCTGTTTTTT
TRBV30	-	14	TRBJ1-5	-	CAWSAGNGNQPQHF	TGTGCCTGGAGTGCAGGTAACGGCAATCAGCCCCAGCATTTT
TRBV10-2	-	15	TRBJ2-3	TRBD2	CASSERSSGGDTQYF	TGCGCCAGCAGTGAGAGGTCTAGCGGGGGAGATACGCAGTATTTT
TRBV29-1	-	11	TRBJ2-3	-	CSATGADTQYF	TGCAGCGCCACGGGGGCAGATACGCAGTATTTT
TRBV19	-	11	TRBJ2-7	-	CASSDWYEQYF	TGTGCCAGTAGCGACTGGTACGAGCAGTACTTC
TRBV7-9	once	16	TRBJ2-1	TRBD2	CASSLDRGGAWDEQFF	TGTGCCAGCAGCTTAGATCGGGGGGGGGCCTGGGATGAGCAGTTCTTC
TRBV4-1	-	13	TRBJ1-5	-	CASSQGPNQPQHF	TGCGCCAGCAGCCAGGGGCCCAATCAGCCCCAGCATTTT